This T cell receptor (beta chain) originates from a study of shared clonotypes between healthy human individuals. With V trimmed by 1 base and J by 0 bases, 13 bases remained unmatched. The V gene's germline CDR1 is SGHRS and CDR2 YFSETQ. This CDR3 is built from 19 residues. The material for each subset, its genomic DNA, was split evenly across several immunoSEQ plates. On sorted subsets, replicate PCRs used 200 to 250 ng DNA, or around 30,000 T cell genomes. Sequencing used immunoSEQ multiplex PCR; TCRdb keeps in-frame clones, though not all of them. Of over 2 million clones listed, roughly 95% are singletons.

The gene calls are TRBV5-1 and TRBJ1-3; TRBD1 aligns across 7 bases. This TCR was recovered from a man between 18 and 35 years old in good health. The sequencing sample was made of naive CD4+ T cells sorted from blood. Sample subset: CD45RA+ positively selected. CDR3 sequence: CASSLKARQGLSSGNTIYF. Here the CDR3 DNA reads TGCGCCAGCAGCTTGAAAGCGAGACAGGGTTTAAGCTCTGGAAACACCATATATTTT.